What follows are 30 T cell receptor beta chains derived from one specimen sequenced in a study of cytomegalovirus exposure and HLA in healthy donors. TCRdb's table, derived via immunoSEQ multiplex PCR, lists solely in-frame clones and lacks some. The repertoire consists of about 140,000 clones, with around 88% occurring once and the leading ten covering approximately 7.5%. Sequenced sample: PBMCs. Every receptor here comes from a woman younger than 30 in good health and CMV-seropositive.

The chain couples TRBV23-1 to TRBJ2-2, with D possibly matching TRBD2 (6 bases). TRBV23-1 is filed as an ORF, its function uncertain. The V end was cut by 6 bases, the J end by 6 bases, with 17 bases between. CDR3 length: 15 amino acids. CDR3 sequence: CASREGGGFAGELFF. The DNA of the CDR3 is TGCGCCAGCAGAGAGGGTGGAGGGTTCGCCGGGGAGCTGTTTTTT.

The chain recombines TRBV7-3 with TRBJ2-2; D unresolved. The CDR3 has 19 amino acids. V gave up 4 bases and J gave up 2 bases, with 23 bases separating them. In germline, CDR1 is SGHTA, CDR2 FQGTGA. In nucleotides, the CDR3 is TGTGCCAGCAGCTCAACCCCCCATTCCGCTAGGAGAAACACCGGGGAGCTGTTTTTT. Translated, it gives CASSSTPHSARRNTGELFF. The entire variable domain, with the rest obtained from reference TRBV7-3 and TRBJ2-2, is as follows: GAGVSQTPSNKVTEKGKYVELRCDPISGHTALYWYRQSLGQGPEFLIYFQGTGAADDSGLPNDRFFAVRPEGSVSTLKIQRTERGDSAVYLCASSSTPHSARRNTGELFFGEGSRLTVL.

This clone was seen a few times. The chain carries TRBV6-1 and TRBJ1-5; no reliable D call. The germline CDR1 and CDR2 sequences are MNHNS and SASEGT. V lost 2 bases and J 5 bases, leaving 13 bases between the germline ends. The CDR3 runs 15 residues. The CDR3 sequence: CASSEYVRGDQPQHF. The CDR3 bases are TGTGCCAGCAGTGAATACGTTCGGGGTGATCAGCCCCAGCATTTT.

This clone was seen only a few times. V is TRBV5-1 and J is TRBJ1-4; maybe TRBD1 (6 bases). The germline CDR1 and CDR2 sequences are SGHRS and YFSETQ. There are 14 residues in the CDR3. V lost 3 bases to trimming and J lost 3 bases, with 9 bases between them. The chain's CDR3 is CASSSGQPNEKLFF. The CDR3 nucleotides read TGCGCCAGCAGCTCCGGACAGCCTAATGAAAAACTGTTTTTT.

The V call is TRBV5-6, the J call TRBJ1-5, with 9 bases matching TRBD1. J was trimmed by 3 bases and V by 4 bases; bases with no gene match: 5. Germline lookup yields CDR1 SGHDT and CDR2 YYEEEE. CDR3 length equals 15 residues. The CDR3 DNA reads as TGTGCCAGCAGCACACACAGGGGGCCCAATCAGCCCCAGCATTTT. It is translated as CASSTHRGPNQPQHF.

This chain joins TRBV7-2 and TRBJ2-7, with D perhaps matching TRBD2 (5 bases). The CDR3 sequence is 13 residues long. V lost 4 bases and J 6 bases, leaving 13 bases between the germline ends. Germline-derived CDR1 and CDR2 are SGHTA and FQGNSA. The CDR3 sequence is CASSSTMSGEQYF. The CDR3, as DNA: TGTGCCAGCAGCTCAACCATGAGCGGCGAGCAGTACTTC.

This chain connects TRBV4-3 to TRBJ1-1; 7 nucleotides line up with TRBD1. Germline assignment: CDR1 LGHNA and CDR2 YSLEER. The CDR3 length is 15 residues. V shed 0 bases, J shed 1 base, and the junction held 2 bases outside the gene matches. CDR3 in amino acids: CASSQEWTGNTEAFF. The CDR3, as DNA: TGCGCCAGCAGCCAAGAATGGACAGGGAACACTGAAGCTTTCTTT.

The chain couples TRBV2 to TRBJ2-1; 8 bases match TRBD1. Germline V gives CDR1 SNHLY, CDR2 FYNNEI. This CDR3 contains 15 residues. V shed 6 bases, J shed 0 bases, and the junction held 4 bases outside the gene matches. The CDR3, as DNA: TGTGCCAGCAGACGAGGACAGGGCTCCTACAATGAGCAGTTCTTC. Translated: CASRRGQGSYNEQFF. Filled out from reference TRBV2 and TRBJ2-1, the complete variable domain reads EPEVTQTPSHQVTQMGQEVILRCVPISNHLYFYWYRQILGQKVEFLVSFYNNEISEKSEIFDDQFSVERPDGSNFTLKIRSTKLEDSAMYFCASRRGQGSYNEQFFGPGTRLTVL.

The V call is TRBV5-8, the J call TRBJ2-3; 10 nucleotides agree with TRBD1. The CDR3 covers 15 residues. V shed 5 bases, J shed 2 bases, and the junction held 5 bases outside the gene matches. Germline V gives CDR1 SGHTS, CDR2 YDEGEE. Here the CDR3 DNA reads TGTGCCAGCAGGACGAGACAGGGGGCCACAGATACGCAGTATTTT. Its protein is CASRTRQGATDTQYF.

The chain links TRBV6-1 to TRBJ2-3; TRBD2 aligns across 7 bases. The CDR3 is 13 residues long. CDR1 and CDR2 from the germline V gene are MNHNS and SASEGT. Trimming removed 3 bases from V and 5 bases from J; junction bases left unmatched: 2. DNA for the CDR3: TGTGCCAGCAGTGAGGGGAGGGGAGATACGCAGTATTTT. This gives the protein CASSEGRGDTQYF.

This clone appeared once. The genes are TRBV6-5 and TRBJ2-3; D is uncertain. Per the germline V gene, CDR1 is MNHEY and CDR2 is SVGAGI. The CDR3 runs 12 residues. The V gene lost 2 bases and the J gene lost 5 bases, with 5 bases spanning the gap. The CDR3: CASSYRGDTQYF. The CDR3 DNA is TGTGCCAGCAGTTACCGAGGAGATACGCAGTATTTT.

Only one count was recorded for this clone. This chain links TRBV11-3 with TRBJ1-5; 12 bases are shared with TRBD1. This CDR3 comprises 17 residues. J was trimmed by 7 bases and V by 4 bases; bases with no gene match: 11. Per the germline V gene, CDR1 is SGHNT and CDR2 is YENEEA. The CDR3 sequence: CASSSIPGQGARQPQHF. CDR3 coding DNA: TGTGCCAGCAGCTCCATCCCGGGACAGGGGGCGAGGCAGCCCCAGCATTTT.

This sequence joins TRBV30 and TRBJ2-1, with 7 bases matching TRBD1. The CDR3 extends over 15 amino acids. Germline values: CDR1 GTSNPN, CDR2 SVGIG (reference sequence). The trim removed 5 bases at V and 4 bases at J, leaving 11 bases unmatched. The CDR3 spells CAWYESGTAYNEQFF. As DNA, the CDR3 is TGTGCCTGGTACGAATCCGGGACAGCATACAATGAGCAGTTCTTC.

V is TRBV28 and J is TRBJ1-1, with 7 bases matching TRBD1. The CDR3 is 13 residues long. Germline values: CDR1 MDHEN, CDR2 SYDVKM. J gave up 5 bases and V 6 bases, and 6 bases lay outside the gene matches. CDR3 in amino acids: CASRYRQGTEAFF. DNA for the CDR3: TGTGCCAGCAGGTATAGACAGGGAACTGAAGCTTTCTTT.

The rearrangement links TRBV7-9 to TRBJ2-5; TRBD2 might be the D (7 bases). The CDR3 consists of 13 residues. V dropped 5 bases and J dropped 8 bases, with 15 bases sitting between them. Germline V gene lookup returns CDR1 SEHNR and CDR2 FQNEAQ (reference sequence). The CDR3 loop reads CASSSIGGDTQYF. The CDR3 DNA follows: TGTGCCAGCAGCAGTATAGGGGGGGATACCCAGTACTTC.

This clone was recorded only once. The chain carries TRBV4-1 and TRBJ2-5; the D gene is possibly TRBD2 (6 bases). CDR3 length: 14 residues. V was trimmed by 1 base and J by 5 bases, leaving 11 bases between them. Germline values: CDR1 MGHRA, CDR2 YSYEKL. CDR3 sequence: CASSQGTSWETQYF. Written as DNA, the CDR3 is TGCGCCAGCAGCCAAGGTACTAGCTGGGAGACCCAGTACTTC.

The chain uses TRBV6-1 and TRBJ2-7; TRBD1 might be the D (6 bases). This CDR3 is 15 amino acids long. Trimming took off 2 bases at V and 2 bases at J, with 13 bases between the two ends. Germline assignment: CDR1 MNHNS and CDR2 SASEGT. The CDR3 loop is CASSEWADRAYEQYF. The CDR3 DNA is TGTGCCAGCAGTGAATGGGCGGACAGAGCCTACGAGCAGTACTTC.

The chain combines TRBV29-1 with TRBJ2-5, with a possible D match to TRBD1 (6 bases). Looked up from germline, CDR1 is SQVTM and CDR2 is ANQGSEA. The germline V and J ends were trimmed by 4 bases and 2 bases, with 14 bases remaining between them. The CDR3 is 14 residues long. CDR3 amino acids: CSVGYRERQETQYF. In DNA form, the CDR3 reads TGCAGCGTTGGATACAGGGAAAGGCAAGAGACCCAGTACTTC.

The chain recombines TRBV5-5 with TRBJ1-5, with D maybe TRBD1 (5 bases). Trimming shortened V by 4 bases and J by 0 bases, and 17 bases separated the two germline ends. Germline lookup yields CDR1 SGHKS and CDR2 YYEKEE (reference sequence). The CDR3 is made up of 17 amino acids. CDR3 protein: CASSVYGGRHSNQPQHF. CDR3 DNA: TGTGCCAGCAGCGTTTACGGGGGACGTCATAGCAATCAGCCCCAGCATTTT.

There are a few counts of this clone. The chain uses TRBV2 and TRBJ1-2, with unresolved D. The length of the CDR3 is 10 residues. V was trimmed by 8 bases and J by 13 bases, leaving 14 bases between them. CDR1 SNHLY and CDR2 FYNNEI come from the germline V gene. For the CDR3, the DNA is TGTGCCAGCCGGAGGTCGATCCTCACCTTC. Protein sequence: CASRRSILTF.

The chain recombines TRBV7-6 with TRBJ2-7, with 8 nucleotides matching TRBD2. V shed 0 bases and J 6 bases; nucleotides not matched to a gene: 13. The germline V gene has CDR1 SGHVS and CDR2 FNYEAQ. CDR3 length: 17 amino acids. The CDR3 DNA sequence: TGTGCCAGCAGCTTAGCGCGGGGGGTCCAACCGCGGGGCGAGCAGTACTTC. Translating gives CASSLARGVQPRGEQYF.

The V and J genes are TRBV9 and TRBJ2-1; 7 nucleotides match TRBD1. With 0 bases clipped from V and 3 bases from J, the junction kept 3 bases outside the gene matches. CDR3 length equals 15 residues. Per the germline V gene, CDR1 is SGDLS and CDR2 is YYNGEE. The CDR3 sequence is CASSVGAGGYNEQFF. In nucleotides, the CDR3 is TGTGCCAGCAGCGTAGGGGCAGGGGGCTACAATGAGCAGTTCTTC.

CDR3 bases: TGCGCCACCACTCGGCAGGGAATTGGAGAAAAACTGTTTTTT. Amino acid sequence: CATTRQGIGEKLFF. The V and J genes are TRBV10-2 and TRBJ1-4, with TRBD1 as a possible D gene (5 bases). The V end was cut by 10 bases, the J end by 8 bases, with 20 bases between. The CDR3 length is 14 residues. Germline loops: CDR1 WSHSY, CDR2 SAAADI.

This chain links TRBV6-6 with TRBJ1-5; TRBD1 agrees at 8 bases. Germline CDR1 reads MNHNY; CDR2 reads SVGAGI (reference sequence). The V segment lost 5 bases and the J segment 5 bases; nucleotides outside the gene matches: 11. CDR3 size: 16 residues. CDR3 residues: CASSNGQGGWDQPQHF. In nucleotides, the CDR3 is TGTGCCAGCAGTAACGGACAGGGCGGATGGGATCAGCCCCAGCATTTT.

This clone was counted between two and nine times. This chain connects TRBV18 to TRBJ2-1; 9 nucleotides line up with TRBD1. CDR3 length equals 16 residues. The germline V gene encodes CDR1 KGHSH and CDR2 LQKENI. Trimming cost V 2 bases and J 2 bases; bases outside gene matches: 4. CDR3 loop: CASSPGTGNPYNEQFF. The DNA for the CDR3 is TGTGCCAGCTCACCAGGGACAGGGAATCCCTACAATGAGCAGTTCTTC.

V usage is TRBV2 and J usage is TRBJ2-5, with D tentatively TRBD1 (6 bases). From germline, CDR1 is SNHLY and CDR2 FYNNEI. There are 14 residues in the CDR3. CDR3: CALGQTSQRETQYF. The CDR3 coding sequence is TGTGCTCTAGGACAGACTTCCCAAAGGGAGACCCAGTACTTC.

This sequence joins TRBV5-5 and TRBJ1-2; D possibly corresponds to TRBD1 (6 bases). The CDR3 is 16 residues long. V was clipped by 2 bases and J by 2 bases, with 16 bases between them. Germline CDR1 and CDR2: SGHKS and YYEKEE (reference sequence). The CDR3 coding sequence is TGTGCCAGCAGCTTTTTTTCGGGGGGCACCAACTATGGCTACACCTTC. Residues: CASSFFSGGTNYGYTF.

V and J are TRBV5-6 and TRBJ1-5; 8 bases align to TRBD1. Germline loops: CDR1 SGHDT, CDR2 YYEEEE. V was clipped by 4 bases and J by 1 base; unmatched bases: 4. The CDR3 has 15 residues. The CDR3 is CASSIRQGSNQPQHF. CDR3 sequence (DNA): TGTGCCAGCAGCATCCGACAGGGGAGCAATCAGCCCCAGCATTTT.

CDR3 DNA sequence: TGTGCCACCAGCAGGACCCCCGGGACAGGTGATGGCTACACCTTC. Translation gives CATSRTPGTGDGYTF. The V call is TRBV15, the J call TRBJ1-2; the match to TRBD1 covers 8 bases. V was clipped by 3 bases and J by 6 bases; unmatched bases: 9. The CDR3 runs to 15 residues. Germline values: CDR1 LNHNV, CDR2 YYDKDF (reference sequence).

The chain recombines TRBV11-2 with TRBJ1-1; D unclear. V lost 10 bases to trimming and J lost 3 bases, with 15 bases between them. CDR1 and CDR2 from the germline V gene are SGHAT and FQNNGV. The CDR3 has 13 residues. CDR3 amino acids: CATSLRRDTEAFF. The CDR3 DNA reads TGTGCCACCTCTCTGAGGCGGGACACTGAAGCTTTCTTT. The entire variable domain, with the rest obtained from reference TRBV11-2 and TRBJ1-1, is as follows: EAGVAQSPRYKIIEKRQSVAFWCNPISGHATLYWYQQILGQGPKLLIQFQNNGVVDDSQLPKDRFSAERLKGVDSTLKIQPAKLEDSAVYLCATSLRRDTEAFFGQGTRLTVV.